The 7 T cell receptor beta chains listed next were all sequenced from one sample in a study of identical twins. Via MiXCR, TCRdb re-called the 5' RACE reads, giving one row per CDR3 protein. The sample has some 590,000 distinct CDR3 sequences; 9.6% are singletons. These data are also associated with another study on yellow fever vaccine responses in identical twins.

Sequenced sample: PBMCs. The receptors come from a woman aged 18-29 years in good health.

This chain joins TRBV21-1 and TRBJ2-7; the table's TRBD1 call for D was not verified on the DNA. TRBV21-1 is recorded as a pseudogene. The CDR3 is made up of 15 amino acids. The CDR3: CASSKETGGPYEQYF. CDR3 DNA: TGTGCCAGCAGCAAAGAAACAGGGGGACCCTACGAGCAGTACTTC.

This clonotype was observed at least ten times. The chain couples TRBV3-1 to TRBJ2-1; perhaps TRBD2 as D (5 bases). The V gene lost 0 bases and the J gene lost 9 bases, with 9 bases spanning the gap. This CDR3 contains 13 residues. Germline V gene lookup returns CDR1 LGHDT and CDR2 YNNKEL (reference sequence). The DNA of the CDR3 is TGTGCCAGCAGCCAAGATGGGGAGTCTGAGCAGTTCTTC. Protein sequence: CASSQDGESEQFF.

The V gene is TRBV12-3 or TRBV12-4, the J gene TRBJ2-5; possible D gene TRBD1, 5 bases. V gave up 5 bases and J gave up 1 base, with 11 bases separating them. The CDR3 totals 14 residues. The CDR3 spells CASSLRATQETQYF. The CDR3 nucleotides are TGTGCCAGCAGTCTCAGGGCTACCCAAGAGACCCAGTACTTC.

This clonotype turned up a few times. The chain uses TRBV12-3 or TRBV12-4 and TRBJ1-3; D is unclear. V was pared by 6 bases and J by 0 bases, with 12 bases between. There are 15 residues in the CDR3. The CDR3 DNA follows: TGTGCCAGCAGAGGAAATTTATTCTCTGGAAACACCATATATTTT. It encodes CASRGNLFSGNTIYF.

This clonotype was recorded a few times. The CDR3 bases are TGTGCCAGCAGCCCTAGGACAGGGGGCATCTACGAGCAGTACTTC. Translated, it gives CASSPRTGGIYEQYF. This chain uses TRBV12-3 or TRBV12-4 with TRBJ2-7; 11 bases map to TRBD1. The junction had 7 bases not matched to a gene; V was cut back by 6 bases and J by 3 bases. The CDR3 is 15 residues long.

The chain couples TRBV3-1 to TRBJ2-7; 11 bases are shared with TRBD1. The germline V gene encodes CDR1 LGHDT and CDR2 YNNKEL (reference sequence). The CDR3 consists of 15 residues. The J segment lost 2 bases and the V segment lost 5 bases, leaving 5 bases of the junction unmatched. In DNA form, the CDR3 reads TGTGCCAGCAGCAATCCGGGACAGGGGGCCTACGAGCAGTACTTC. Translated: CASSNPGQGAYEQYF.

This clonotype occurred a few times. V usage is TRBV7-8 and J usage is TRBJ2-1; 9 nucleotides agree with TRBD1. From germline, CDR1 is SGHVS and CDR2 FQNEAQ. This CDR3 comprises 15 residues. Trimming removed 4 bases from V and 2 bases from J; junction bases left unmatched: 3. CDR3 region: CASSSRQGAYNEQFF. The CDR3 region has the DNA TGTGCCAGCAGCTCGAGACAGGGGGCCTACAATGAGCAGTTCTTC.